Listed here is a single T cell receptor (beta chain). This sample was taken from a study of blood T cells in healthy people across ages. CDR3 length equals 15 residues. Germline V gene data show CDR1 as MNHEY and CDR2 as SMNVEV (reference sequence). The germline V and J ends were trimmed by 8 bases and 4 bases, with 20 bases remaining between them. Primers used in a second PCR of roughly 6 to 11 cycles were a sample-barcoded 5' primer and a J-beta primer mix. TCRdb reanalysed the 5' RACE reads using MiXCR and keeps one entry per CDR3 protein. Here the sample spans 1.5 million to 2 million distinct CDR3 sequences, around 48% being singletons.

Sequencing used blood. The genes are TRBV27 and TRBJ1-2, with D possibly being TRBD1 (6 bases). The source of this sequence is a woman aged 40 to 49 in good health. CDR3 protein: CASSKEGGGGYGYTF. CDR3 DNA: TGTGCCAGCTCGAAGGAGGGGGGCGGGGGCTATGGCTACACCTTC.